This T cell receptor beta chain was recorded in a study of Ad26.COV2.S vaccination and SARS-CoV-2 variants. Study-level results: Non-spike TCR breadth did not differ much between vaccine and placebo recipients. Analyses of TCR breadth and depth may have underestimated total T cell responses.

Data came from immunoSEQ multiplex PCR; TCRdb stores just in-frame clones and leaves some out. The sample yields 380,000 or so clones, around 89% seen once. Treatment: roughly 19 received Ad26.COV2.S at low or high dose, single or two shots; several received placebo; per-sample allocation not given. All samples were drawn on day 63, counting from the first vaccine or placebo injection. Details on this clone: What it binds is unknown.

This CDR3 spans 13 amino acids. The V gene's germline CDR1 is SGDLS and CDR2 YYNGEE. V lost 0 bases, J lost 7 bases, and 10 bases lay in between. The chain employs TRBV9 and TRBJ1-1; D is possibly TRBD1 (5 bases). Specimen: peripheral blood, collected in a trial of Ad26.COV2.S vaccine versus placebo. The source is a person between 18 and 65 years old who received the Ad26.COV2.S COVID-19 vaccine or a placebo. The CDR3 nucleotides are TGTGCCAGCAGCGTAGCGGGGGGGAATGAAGCTTTCTTT. Translating gives CASSVAGGNEAFF. Combining the CDR3 with reference TRBV9 and TRBJ1-1 gives the whole variable domain DSGVTQTPKHLITATGQRVTLRCSPRSGDLSVYWYQQSLDQGLQFLIQYYNGEERAKGNILERFSAQQFPDLHSELNLSSLELGDSALYFCASSVAGGNEAFFGQGTRLTVV.